These 3 T cell receptor beta chains were sequenced from one sample in a study of blood T cell repertoires in COVID-19. Only in-frame clones appear in the TCRdb table, and some are missing; sequencing was by immunoSEQ multiplex PCR. The sample holds 150,000 to 200,000 clones, less than 85% seen once. The sequenced material came from peripheral blood. These TCRs come from a woman aged 55-70 years with COVID-19, enrolled during active disease.

This clone was seen just once. The J gene is TRBJ2-7, the V gene TRBV6-5; TRBD2 matches at 9 bases. The CDR3 length is 13 residues. Looked up from germline, CDR1 is MNHEY and CDR2 is SVGAGI. The J segment lost 7 bases and the V segment lost 6 bases, leaving 7 bases of the junction unmatched. CDR3: CASRGSGGREQYV. Here the CDR3 DNA reads TGTGCCAGCAGAGGTAGCGGGGGCCGGGAGCAGTACGTC.

The chain is built from TRBV11-2 and TRBJ2-7; D is ambiguous. Trimming removed 1 base from V and 4 bases from J, with 8 bases in between. The CDR3 runs 13 residues. Germline lookup yields CDR1 SGHAT and CDR2 FQNNGV. In nucleotides, the CDR3 is TGTGCCAGCAGCTTAGGTAACGGTTACGAGCAGTACGTC. Translation: CASSLGNGYEQYV.

The chain couples TRBV6-5 to TRBJ1-6, with 10 bases fitting TRBD1. This CDR3 spans 15 amino acids. With 2 bases clipped from V and 7 bases from J, the junction kept 2 bases outside the gene matches. Germline CDR1 and CDR2: MNHEY and SVGAGI. Written as DNA, the CDR3 is TGTGCCAGCAGTTACATGGGACAGGGGAATTCACCCCTCCACTTT. Its protein product is CASSYMGQGNSPLHF.